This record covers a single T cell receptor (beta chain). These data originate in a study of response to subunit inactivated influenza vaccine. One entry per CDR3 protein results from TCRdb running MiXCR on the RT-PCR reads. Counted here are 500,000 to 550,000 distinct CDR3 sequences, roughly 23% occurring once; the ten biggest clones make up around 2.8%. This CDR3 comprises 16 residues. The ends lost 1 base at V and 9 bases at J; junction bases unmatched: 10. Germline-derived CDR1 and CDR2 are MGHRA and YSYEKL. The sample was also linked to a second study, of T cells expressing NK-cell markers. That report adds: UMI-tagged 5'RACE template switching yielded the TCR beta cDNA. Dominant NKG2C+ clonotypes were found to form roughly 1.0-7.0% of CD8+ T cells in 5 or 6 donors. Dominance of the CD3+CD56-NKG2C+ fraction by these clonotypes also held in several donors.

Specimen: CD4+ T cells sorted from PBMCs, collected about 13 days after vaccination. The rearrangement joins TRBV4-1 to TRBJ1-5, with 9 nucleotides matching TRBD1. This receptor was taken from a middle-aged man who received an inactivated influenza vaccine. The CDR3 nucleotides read TGCGCCAGCAGCCAAGTGGGGACAGGGTCGTTGGGGCCCCAGCATTTT. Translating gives CASSQVGTGSLGPQHF.